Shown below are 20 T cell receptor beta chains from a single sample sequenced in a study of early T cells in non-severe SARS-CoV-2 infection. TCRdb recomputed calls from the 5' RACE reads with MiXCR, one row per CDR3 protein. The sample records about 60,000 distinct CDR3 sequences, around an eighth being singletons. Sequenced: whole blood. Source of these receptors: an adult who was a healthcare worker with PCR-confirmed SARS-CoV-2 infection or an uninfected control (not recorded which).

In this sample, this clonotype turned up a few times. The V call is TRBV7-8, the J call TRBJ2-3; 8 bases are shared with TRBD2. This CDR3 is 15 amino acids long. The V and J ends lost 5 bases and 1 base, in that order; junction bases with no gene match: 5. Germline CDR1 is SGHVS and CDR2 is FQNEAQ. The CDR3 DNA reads TGTGCCAGCAGCCTCAGCGGGAGCCGCACAGATACGCAGTATTTT. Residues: CASSLSGSRTDTQYF.

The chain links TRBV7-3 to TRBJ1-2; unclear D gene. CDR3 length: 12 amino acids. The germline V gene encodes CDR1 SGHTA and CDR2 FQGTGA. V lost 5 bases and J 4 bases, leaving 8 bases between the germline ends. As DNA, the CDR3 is TGTGCCAGCAGCCCAGATGGCTATGGCTACACCTTC. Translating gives CASSPDGYGYTF.

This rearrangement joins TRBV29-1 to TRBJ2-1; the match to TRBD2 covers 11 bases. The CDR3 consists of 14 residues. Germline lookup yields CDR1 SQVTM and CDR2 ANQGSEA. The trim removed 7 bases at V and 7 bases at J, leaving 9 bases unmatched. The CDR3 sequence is CSDKLAGEVNEQFF. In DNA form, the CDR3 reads TGCAGCGACAAACTAGCGGGAGAGGTGAATGAGCAGTTCTTC.

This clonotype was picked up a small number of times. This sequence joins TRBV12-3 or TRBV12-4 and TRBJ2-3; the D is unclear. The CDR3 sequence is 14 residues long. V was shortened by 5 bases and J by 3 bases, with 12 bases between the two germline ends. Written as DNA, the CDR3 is TGTGCCAGCAGTCTTGCGCCTGGAACAGATACGCAGTATTTT. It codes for CASSLAPGTDTQYF.

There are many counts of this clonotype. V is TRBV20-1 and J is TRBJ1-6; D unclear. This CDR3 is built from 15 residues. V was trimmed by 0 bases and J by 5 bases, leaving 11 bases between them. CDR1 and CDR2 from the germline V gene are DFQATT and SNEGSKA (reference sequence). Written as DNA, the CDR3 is TGCAGTGCTAGAGAGGCCTTGGGAGATAATTCACCCCTCCACTTT. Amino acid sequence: CSAREALGDNSPLHF.

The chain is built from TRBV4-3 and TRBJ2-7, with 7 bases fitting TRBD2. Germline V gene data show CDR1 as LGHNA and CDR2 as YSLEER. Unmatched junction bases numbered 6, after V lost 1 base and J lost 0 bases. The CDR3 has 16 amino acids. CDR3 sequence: CASSQGISGSSYEQYF. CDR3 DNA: TGCGCCAGCAGCCAAGGCATTAGCGGGTCCTCCTACGAGCAGTACTTC.

The CDR3 is CASSSRKTTGGRAFF. In DNA form, the CDR3 reads TGTGCCAGCAGCTCCAGGAAAACTACAGGGGGACGAGCTTTCTTT. This sequence joins TRBV11-2 and TRBJ1-1; TRBD1 aligns across 8 bases. Trimming cost V 4 bases and J 10 bases; bases outside gene matches: 14. The CDR3 spans 15 residues. Germline lookup yields CDR1 SGHAT and CDR2 FQNNGV.

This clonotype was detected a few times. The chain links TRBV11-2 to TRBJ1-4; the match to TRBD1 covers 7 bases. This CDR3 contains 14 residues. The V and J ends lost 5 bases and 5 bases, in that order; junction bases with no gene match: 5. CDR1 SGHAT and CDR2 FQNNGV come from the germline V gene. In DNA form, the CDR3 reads TGTGCCAGCAGCATCCGACAGGGAAATGAAAAACTGTTTTTT. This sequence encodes CASSIRQGNEKLFF.

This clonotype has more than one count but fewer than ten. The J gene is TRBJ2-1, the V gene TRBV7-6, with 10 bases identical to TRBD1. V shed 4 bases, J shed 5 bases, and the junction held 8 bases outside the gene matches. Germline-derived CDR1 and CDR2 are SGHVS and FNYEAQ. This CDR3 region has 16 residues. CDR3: CASSSQTGTGDNEQFF. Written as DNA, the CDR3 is TGTGCCAGCAGCTCCCAGACCGGGACAGGGGACAATGAGCAGTTCTTC.

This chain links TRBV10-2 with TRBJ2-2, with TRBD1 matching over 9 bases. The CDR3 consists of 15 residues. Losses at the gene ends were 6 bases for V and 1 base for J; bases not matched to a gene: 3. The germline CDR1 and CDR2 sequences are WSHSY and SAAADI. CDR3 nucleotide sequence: TGCGCCAGCAGAGGGACAGGGATGAACACCGGGGAGCTGTTTTTT. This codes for CASRGTGMNTGELFF.

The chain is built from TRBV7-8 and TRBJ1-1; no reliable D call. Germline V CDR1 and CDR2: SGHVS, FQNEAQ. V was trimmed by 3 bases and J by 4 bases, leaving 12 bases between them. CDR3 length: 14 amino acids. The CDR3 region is CASSFGNTVTEAFF. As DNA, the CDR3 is TGTGCCAGCAGCTTTGGAAACACGGTCACTGAAGCTTTCTTT.

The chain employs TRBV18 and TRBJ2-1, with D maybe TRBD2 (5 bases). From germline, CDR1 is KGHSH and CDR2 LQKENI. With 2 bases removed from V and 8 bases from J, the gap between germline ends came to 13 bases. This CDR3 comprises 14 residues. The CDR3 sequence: CASSPYVEGHEQFF. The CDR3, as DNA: TGTGCCAGCTCACCATATGTTGAGGGCCATGAGCAGTTCTTC.

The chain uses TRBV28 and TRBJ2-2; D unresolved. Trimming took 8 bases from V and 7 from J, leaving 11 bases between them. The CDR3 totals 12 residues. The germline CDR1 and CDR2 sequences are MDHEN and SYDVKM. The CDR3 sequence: CASCENNGELFF. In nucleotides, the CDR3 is TGTGCCAGCTGTGAGAATAACGGGGAGCTGTTTTTT.

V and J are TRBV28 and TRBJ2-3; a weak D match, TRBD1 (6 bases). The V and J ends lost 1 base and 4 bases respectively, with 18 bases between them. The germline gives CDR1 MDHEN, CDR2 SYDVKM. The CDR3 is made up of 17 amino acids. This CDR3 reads CASSLFGGIGGADTQYF. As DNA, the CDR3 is TGTGCCAGCAGTTTATTTGGGGGCATAGGCGGAGCAGATACGCAGTATTTT.

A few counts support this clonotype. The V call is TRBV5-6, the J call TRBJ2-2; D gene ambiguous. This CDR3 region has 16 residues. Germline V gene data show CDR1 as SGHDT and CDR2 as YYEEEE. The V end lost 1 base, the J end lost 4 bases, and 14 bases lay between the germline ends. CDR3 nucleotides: TGTGCCAGCAGCTTGCGGCACACGCCGACCACCGGGGAGCTGTTTTTT. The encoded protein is CASSLRHTPTTGELFF.

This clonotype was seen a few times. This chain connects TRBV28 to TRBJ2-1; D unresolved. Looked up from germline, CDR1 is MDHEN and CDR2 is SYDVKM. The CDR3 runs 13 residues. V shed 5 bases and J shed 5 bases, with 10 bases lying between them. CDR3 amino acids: CASSRSTDNEQFF. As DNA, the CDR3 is TGTGCCAGCAGTCGTTCTACAGACAATGAGCAGTTCTTC.

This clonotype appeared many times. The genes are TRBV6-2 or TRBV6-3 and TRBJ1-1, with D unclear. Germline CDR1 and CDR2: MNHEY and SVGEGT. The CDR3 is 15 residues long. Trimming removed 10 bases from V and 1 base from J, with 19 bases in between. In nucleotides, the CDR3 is TGTGCCATCGTCGGGCAAGCCCTAGGGAACACTGAAGCTTTCTTT. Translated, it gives CAIVGQALGNTEAFF.

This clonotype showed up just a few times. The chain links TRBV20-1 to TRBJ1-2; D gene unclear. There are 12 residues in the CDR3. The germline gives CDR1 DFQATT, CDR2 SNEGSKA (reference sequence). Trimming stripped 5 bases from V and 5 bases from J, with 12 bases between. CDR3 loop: CSAFPGGYGYTF. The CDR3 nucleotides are TGCAGTGCTTTTCCCGGCGGATATGGCTACACCTTC.

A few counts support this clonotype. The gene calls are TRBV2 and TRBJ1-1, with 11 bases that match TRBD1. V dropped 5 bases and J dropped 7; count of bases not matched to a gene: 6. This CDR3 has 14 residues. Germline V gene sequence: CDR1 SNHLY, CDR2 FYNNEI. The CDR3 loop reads CASSKDRGLGEAFF. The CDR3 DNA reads TGTGCCAGCAGTAAGGACAGGGGGCTGGGTGAAGCTTTCTTT.

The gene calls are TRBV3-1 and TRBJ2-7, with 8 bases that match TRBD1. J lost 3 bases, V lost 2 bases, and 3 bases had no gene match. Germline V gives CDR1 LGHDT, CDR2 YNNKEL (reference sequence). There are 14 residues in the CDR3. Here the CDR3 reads CASSQYRGVYEQYF. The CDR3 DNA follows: TGTGCCAGCAGCCAATACAGGGGGGTCTACGAGCAGTACTTC.